Below are 24 T cell receptor beta chains sequenced from a single sample in a study of blood T cells in healthy people across ages. Alongside a J-beta primer mix, a sample-barcoded 5' primer served in a second PCR lasting about 6 to 11 cycles. Each CDR3 protein gets one entry after TCRdb re-called the 5' RACE reads with MiXCR. The data hold 800,000 or so distinct CDR3 sequences, with about 47% observed a single time. The sequenced sample consisted of blood. The source of these receptors is a man older than 75 in good health.

The V gene is TRBV15, the J gene TRBJ2-5; D remains unclear. The CDR3 is 15 residues long. The V gene's germline CDR1 is LNHNV and CDR2 YYDKDF (reference sequence). V was clipped by 0 bases and J by 1 base, with 9 bases between them. The CDR3 nucleotides read TGTGCCACCAGCAGAGATCAGGCAACCCAAGAGACCCAGTACTTC. Translating gives CATSRDQATQETQYF.

The chain links TRBV5-1 to TRBJ2-3; D possibly uses TRBD1 or TRBD2 (6 bases each). With 4 bases removed from V and 0 bases from J, the gap between germline ends came to 15 bases. The CDR3 sequence is 16 residues long. Germline CDR1 reads SGHRS; CDR2 reads YFSETQ. This chain's CDR3 is CASSAGHKASTDTQYF. In DNA, the CDR3 is TGCGCCAGCAGCGCGGGACATAAAGCTAGCACAGATACGCAGTATTTT.

This chain connects TRBV29-1 to TRBJ2-5; no reliable D call. Germline-derived CDR1 and CDR2 are SQVTM and ANQGSEA. The CDR3 spans 10 residues. V gave up 5 bases and J gave up 5 bases, with 6 bases separating them. The CDR3 nucleotides are TGCAGCGTTCGTCAGGAGACCCAGTACTTC. Protein sequence: CSVRQETQYF.

This clonotype has only a few counts. The chain employs TRBV20-1 and TRBJ2-7, with 9 bases lining up with TRBD2. Matching the DNA end better, TRBJ2-5 makes the J call doubtful. Germline lookup yields CDR1 DFQATT and CDR2 SNEGSKA (reference sequence). The CDR3 has 15 residues. In DNA form, the CDR3 reads TGCAGTGCTAGAGACGGTAGCGGGAGTCAGGAGACCCAGTACTTC. Protein: CSARDGSGSQETQYF.

CDR3 loop: CASSPTRLTGELFF. The DNA for the CDR3 is TGTGCCAGCAGCCCTACGCGCCTCACCGGGGAGCTGTTTTTT. The chain uses TRBV9 and TRBJ2-2; D gene uncertain. Trimming left V 4 bases short and J 4 bases short, with 11 bases between. The germline V gene has CDR1 SGDLS and CDR2 YYNGEE. The CDR3 consists of 14 residues.

This clonotype was seen only a few times. The junction does not match germline at one end; this may be a read error. The chain employs TRBV20-1 and TRBJ2-1; 8 nucleotides match TRBD2. From germline, CDR1 is DFQATT and CDR2 SNEGSKA (reference sequence). The CDR3 spans 15 residues. The CDR3 DNA reads TGCAGTGCTAGATCGAGCGGGAGCTCCCACAATGAGCAGTTCTTC. Amino acids: CSARSSGSSHNEQFF.

In nucleotides, the CDR3 is TGTGCCACCAGGCCGACAGGGAGGGACACAGATACGCAGTATTTT. Translating it yields CATRPTGRDTDTQYF. The genes are TRBV24-1 and TRBJ2-3, with D perhaps assigned TRBD1 or TRBD2 (7 bases each). V was clipped by 7 bases and J by 2 bases, with 15 bases between them. Germline V CDR1 and CDR2: KGHDR, SFDVKD. This CDR3 has 15 residues.

The CDR3 DNA reads TGTGCCATCAGTTTTGGACTAGCGGATGCAGATACGCAGTATTTT. Translation: CAISFGLADADTQYF. The V call is TRBV10-3, the J call TRBJ2-3; TRBD2 matches 10 bases. The V gene's germline CDR1 is ENHRY and CDR2 SYGVKD. The CDR3 loop spans 15 amino acids. The J segment lost 4 bases and the V segment lost 5 bases, leaving 6 bases of the junction unmatched.

Comments on this clonotype: A junction boundary mismatches the germline segment, possibly from a read error. The chain joins TRBV20-1 to TRBJ1-5; D is undetermined. This CDR3 contains 12 residues. From germline, CDR1 is DFQATT and CDR2 SNEGSKA (reference sequence). CDR3 in DNA: TGCAGTGCTAGTCCCGGGAATCAGCCCCGGCATTTT. This gives the protein CSASPGNQPRHF.

This clonotype was observed a handful of times. The chain links TRBV6-2 or TRBV6-3 to TRBJ2-7; 8 positions match TRBD2. Germline trimming cut 7 bases from V and 0 bases from J; bases unmatched to any gene: 5. The CDR3 loop spans 14 amino acids. Germline CDR1 reads MNHEY; CDR2 reads SVGEGT. The CDR3 DNA is TGTGCCAGCACCGAAAGCGGGAGCTCCTACGAGCAGTACTTC. Translating gives CASTESGSSYEQYF.

The rearrangement joins TRBV2 to TRBJ1-2; possible D gene TRBD1, 5 bases. V was cut by 7 bases and J by 13 bases, with 22 bases left in between. The CDR3 length is 13 residues. Germline V gives CDR1 SNHLY, CDR2 FYNNEI. In DNA form, the CDR3 reads TGTGCCAGCATACCCAATGTTGGGGGACGGGGCACCTTC. Its protein is CASIPNVGGRGTF.

The chain carries TRBV29-1 and TRBJ1-2; no firm D call. CDR1 is SQVTM, CDR2 ANQGSEA, per germline. Trimming removed 5 bases at V and 2 bases at J, with 15 bases between. The length of the CDR3 is 14 residues. This chain's CDR3 is CSVPPLRGNYGYTF. The CDR3 nucleotides read TGCAGCGTTCCGCCCCTGAGAGGAAACTATGGCTACACCTTC. The whole variable domain, remainder taken from reference TRBV29-1 and TRBJ1-2, is SAVISQKPSRDICQRGTSLTIQCQVDSQVTMMFWYRQQPGQSLTLIATANQGSEATYESGFVIDKFPISRPNLTFSTLTVSNMSPEDSSIYLCSVPPLRGNYGYTFGSGTRLTVV.

This rearrangement joins TRBV25-1 to TRBJ2-4; TRBD2 agrees at 11 bases. V dropped 1 base and J dropped 11; count of bases not matched to a gene: 7. The CDR3 consists of 15 residues. The germline V gene encodes CDR1 MGHDK and CDR2 SYGVNS. Written as DNA, the CDR3 is TGTGCCAGCAGTGAATTGGGTAGCGGGAGGGCGGTTCAGTACTTC. Its translation is CASSELGSGRAVQYF.

This clonotype was counted between two and nine times. The rearrangement links TRBV20-1 to TRBJ2-7; 11 bases map to TRBD2. Trimming removed 4 bases from V and 0 bases from J; junction bases left unmatched: 8. The CDR3 loop spans 16 amino acids. Germline CDR1 reads DFQATT; CDR2 reads SNEGSKA (reference sequence). DNA of the CDR3: TGCAGTGCTAAACCCACTAGCGGGGGAGTCTCCTACGAGCAGTACTTC. This translates into CSAKPTSGGVSYEQYF.

This clonotype has just one count. The chain joins TRBV28 to TRBJ1-3; no definite D call. The CDR3 has 11 amino acids. V lost 2 bases, J lost 8 bases, and 4 bases lay in between. Per the germline V gene, CDR1 is MDHEN and CDR2 is SYDVKM. DNA of the CDR3: TGTGCCAGCAGTTTAAAAGACACCATATATTTT. Encoded protein: CASSLKDTIYF.

The chain links TRBV29-1 to TRBJ2-5; 10 bases are shared with TRBD2. J was trimmed by 11 bases and V by 3 bases; bases with no gene match: 12. CDR1 is SQVTM, CDR2 ANQGSEA, per germline. The CDR3 runs 14 residues. The DNA for the CDR3 is TGCAGCGTTGACGGACTAGCGGCTCACAATGAGCAGTACTTC. This gives the protein CSVDGLAAHNEQYF.

At least ten counts were recorded for this clonotype. J is TRBJ1-2 and V is TRBV5-1, with no clear D. The germline V gene encodes CDR1 SGHRS and CDR2 YFSETQ. This CDR3 region has 13 residues. The V end was cut by 2 bases, the J end by 1 base, with 6 bases between. For the CDR3, the DNA is TGCGCCAGCAGCTTTCAGAGTAACTATGGCTACACCTTC. It yields the protein CASSFQSNYGYTF.

The CDR3 protein is CASSLSREQETQYF. The CDR3 nucleotides are TGTGCCAGCAGCTTAAGCCGGGAGCAAGAGACCCAGTACTTC. The rearrangement joins TRBV7-8 to TRBJ2-5, with a weak D call TRBD2 (6 bases). Trimming left V 2 bases short and J 2 bases short, with 9 bases between. The CDR3 consists of 14 residues. Per the germline V gene, CDR1 is SGHVS and CDR2 is FQNEAQ.

The V gene is TRBV29-1, the J gene TRBJ2-5; 14 bases are a match to TRBD2. The J call may be mistaken, given a closer DNA end match to TRBJ2-7. Germline V gene sequence: CDR1 SQVTM, CDR2 ANQGSEA. This CDR3 region has 14 residues. The CDR3 region has the DNA TGCAGCGTTCGGGGGACTAGCGGGAGTTACGAGCAGTACTTC. It encodes CSVRGTSGSYEQYF.

This clonotype occurred a few times. The V and J genes are TRBV6-6 and TRBJ2-2; 7 bases line up with TRBD1. This CDR3 has 13 residues. V shed 11 bases and J 6 bases; nucleotides not matched to a gene: 9. Germline CDR1 reads MNHNY; CDR2 reads SVGAGI (reference sequence). DNA for the CDR3: TGTGCCCATAGACAGGGCGAGGCCGGGGAGCTGTTTTTT. Translation: CAHRQGEAGELFF.

This clonotype was counted a few times. This chain connects TRBV3-1 to TRBJ2-3; no clear D gene. V dropped 2 bases and J dropped 6 bases, with 12 bases sitting between them. CDR1 is LGHDT, CDR2 YNNKEL, per germline (reference sequence). This CDR3 has 14 amino acids. The CDR3 bases are TGTGCCAGCAGCCAAACCTCGGAAGGGGATACGCAGTATTTT. Its protein is CASSQTSEGDTQYF.

The chain is built from TRBV24-1 and TRBJ1-3; no reliable D call. This CDR3 has 11 residues. V shed 7 bases and J shed 4 bases, with 4 bases lying between them. In germline, CDR1 is KGHDR, CDR2 SFDVKD. CDR3 amino acids: CATRRGNTIYF. In nucleotides, the CDR3 is TGTGCCACCAGACGGGGAAACACCATATATTTT.

A remark on this clonotype: This sequence may be a read error, since a much larger clone differs from it by one base. The chain has TRBV7-2 and TRBJ2-3; D could derive from TRBD1 or TRBD2 (6 bases each). Germline CDR1 reads SGHTA; CDR2 reads FQGNSA. CDR3 length: 14 amino acids. The CDR3 spells CASSLFGGPDTLYF. The CDR3 DNA follows: TGTGCCAGCAGCTTATTTGGGGGGCCAGATACGCTGTATTTT. Looking up the rest from reference TRBV7-2 and TRBJ2-3 gives the full variable domain: GAGVSQSPSNKVTEKGKDVELRCDPISGHTALYWYRQSLGQGLEFLIYFQGNSAPDKSGLPSDRFSAERTGGSVSTLTIQRTQQEDSAVYLCASSLFGGPDTLYFGPGTRLTVL.

V and J are TRBV15 and TRBJ2-1; 10 positions agree with TRBD2. The V gene end was trimmed by 0 bases and the J gene end by 6 bases; junction bases not matched to a gene: 14. The CDR3 totals 19 residues. Per the germline V gene, CDR1 is LNHNV and CDR2 is YYDKDF (reference sequence). CDR3 bases: TGTGCCACCAGCAGAGATCTGGTAGCGGGGGGCATCATCTTCAATGAGCAGTTCTTC. Protein sequence: CATSRDLVAGGIIFNEQFF.